This TCR beta chain is from a study of human T cells and chemical hapten exposure. Study in general: Weekly scalp doses of diphenylcyclopropenone were given to patients during the roughly 25-week study.

The CDR3 totals 16 residues. Per germline, CDR1 SEHNR and CDR2 FQNEAQ (reference sequence). V was clipped by 4 bases and J by 2 bases, with 16 bases between them. Study-wide points: The number of TCRs above 1 in 1000 frequency did not change after DPC sensitization.

The study used a library that attached unique molecular identifiers to individual cDNA molecules. Each CDR3 protein is one row after TCRdb ran MiXCR on the RACE reads. The sample has some 110,000 distinct CDR3 sequences; about 34% are singletons. Specified time point: patch test 3, about 24 weeks after DPC sensitization. Regarding treatment: therapeutic diphenylcyclopropenone sensitization with weekly scalp DPC. This clonotype was picked up many times. Its antigen is still unknown. The source material was whole blood, sampled in connection with sensitization to the hapten diphenylcyclopropenone (DPC). The sequence was collected from a middle-aged man with alopecia areata. Some clones in this sample may be carry-over from other donors' samples. This chain uses TRBV7-9 with TRBJ2-3; D uncertain. CDR3 nucleotide sequence: TGTGCCAGCAGCTCTAAGACTTCGCCCAACACAGATACGCAGTATTTT. It yields the protein CASSSKTSPNTDTQYF.